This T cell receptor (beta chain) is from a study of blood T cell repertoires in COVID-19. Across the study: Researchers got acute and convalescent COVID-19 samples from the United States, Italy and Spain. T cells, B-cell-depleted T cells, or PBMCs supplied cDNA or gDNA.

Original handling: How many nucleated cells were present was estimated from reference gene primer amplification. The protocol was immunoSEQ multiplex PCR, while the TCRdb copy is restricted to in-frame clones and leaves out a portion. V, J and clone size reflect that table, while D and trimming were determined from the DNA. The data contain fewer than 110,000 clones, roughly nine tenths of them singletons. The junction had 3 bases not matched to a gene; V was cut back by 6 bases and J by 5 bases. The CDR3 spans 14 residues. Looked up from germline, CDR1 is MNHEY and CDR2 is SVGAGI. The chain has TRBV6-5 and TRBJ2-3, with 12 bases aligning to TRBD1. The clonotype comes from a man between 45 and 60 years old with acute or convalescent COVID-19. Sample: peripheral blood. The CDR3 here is CASRGTGGGDTQYF. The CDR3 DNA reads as TGTGCCAGCAGAGGGACAGGGGGCGGAGATACGCAGTATTTT.